This TCR beta chain emerged from a study of shared clonotypes between healthy human individuals. Study conclusions and caveats: Rarefaction gave evidence that sorted-subset sequencing remained incomplete despite large depth.

Each sample came from a Caucasian adult donor living in Nashville, Tennessee. In the case of this clone: The antigen is not known.

The CDR3 spans 14 residues. Germline V CDR1 and CDR2: SQVTM, ANQGSEA. V was clipped by 7 bases and J by 1 base, with 15 bases between them. The data were produced by immunoSEQ multiplex PCR, yet TCRdb's version contains in-frame clones alone and is incomplete. Here the sample spans about 1.1 million clones, roughly 80% being singletons. The sequence came from a man in his late teens or twenties in good health. Some clones in this sample may be carry-over from other donors' samples. Specimen: memory CD4+ T cells from PBMCs. Subset meaning: CD45RA-negative fraction. The chain joins TRBV29-1 to TRBJ2-3; possible D gene TRBD2, 5 bases. The CDR3 region is CSALPSPGTDTQYF. In nucleotides, the CDR3 is TGCAGCGCCTTACCTAGCCCCGGCACAGATACGCAGTATTTT.